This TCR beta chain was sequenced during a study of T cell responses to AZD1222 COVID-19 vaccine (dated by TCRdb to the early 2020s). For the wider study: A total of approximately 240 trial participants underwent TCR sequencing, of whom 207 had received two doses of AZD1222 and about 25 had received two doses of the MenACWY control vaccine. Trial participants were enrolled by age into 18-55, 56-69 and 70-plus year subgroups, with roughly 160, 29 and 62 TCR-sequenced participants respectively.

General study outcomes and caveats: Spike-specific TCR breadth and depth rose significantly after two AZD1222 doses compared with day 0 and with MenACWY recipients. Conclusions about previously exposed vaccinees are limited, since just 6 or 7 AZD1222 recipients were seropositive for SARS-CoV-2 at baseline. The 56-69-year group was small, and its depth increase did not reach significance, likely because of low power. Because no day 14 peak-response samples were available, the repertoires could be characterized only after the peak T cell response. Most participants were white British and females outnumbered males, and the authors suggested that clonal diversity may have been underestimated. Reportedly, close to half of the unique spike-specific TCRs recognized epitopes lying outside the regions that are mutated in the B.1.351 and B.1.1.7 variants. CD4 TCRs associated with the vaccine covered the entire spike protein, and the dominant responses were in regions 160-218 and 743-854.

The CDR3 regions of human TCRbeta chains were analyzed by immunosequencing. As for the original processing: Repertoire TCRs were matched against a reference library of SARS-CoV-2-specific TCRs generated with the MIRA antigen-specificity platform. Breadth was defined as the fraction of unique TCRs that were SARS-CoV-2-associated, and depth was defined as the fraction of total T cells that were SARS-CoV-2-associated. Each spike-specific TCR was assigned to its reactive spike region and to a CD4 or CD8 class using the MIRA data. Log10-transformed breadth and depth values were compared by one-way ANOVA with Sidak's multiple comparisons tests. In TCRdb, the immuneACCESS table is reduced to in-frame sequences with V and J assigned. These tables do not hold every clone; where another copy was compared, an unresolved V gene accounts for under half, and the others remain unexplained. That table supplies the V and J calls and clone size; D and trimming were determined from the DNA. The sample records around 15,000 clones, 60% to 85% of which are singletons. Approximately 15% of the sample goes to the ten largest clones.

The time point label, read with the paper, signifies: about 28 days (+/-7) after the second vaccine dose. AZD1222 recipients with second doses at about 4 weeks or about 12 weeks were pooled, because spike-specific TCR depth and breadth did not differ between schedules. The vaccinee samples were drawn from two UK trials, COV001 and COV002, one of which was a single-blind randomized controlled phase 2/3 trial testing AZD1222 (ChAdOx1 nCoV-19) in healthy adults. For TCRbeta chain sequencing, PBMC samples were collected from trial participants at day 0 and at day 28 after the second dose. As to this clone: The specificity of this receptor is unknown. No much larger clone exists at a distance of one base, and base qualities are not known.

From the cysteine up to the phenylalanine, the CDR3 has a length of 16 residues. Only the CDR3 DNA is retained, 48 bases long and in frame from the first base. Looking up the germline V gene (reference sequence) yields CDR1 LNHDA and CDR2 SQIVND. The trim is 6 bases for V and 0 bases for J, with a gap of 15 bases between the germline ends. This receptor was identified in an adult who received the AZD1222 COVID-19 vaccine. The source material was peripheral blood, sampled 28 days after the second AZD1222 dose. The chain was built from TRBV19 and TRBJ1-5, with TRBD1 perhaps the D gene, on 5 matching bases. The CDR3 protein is CASSPRGLYSNQPQHF. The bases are TGTGCCAGTAGCCCTCGGGGACTATATAGCAATCAGCCCCAGCATTTT.